This TCR beta chain was sequenced for a study of T cells after yellow fever vaccination (dated by TCRdb to the late 2010s). As for the study more broadly: The SMART-Seq v4 Ultra Low Input RNA kit was used to prepare libraries from fractions with low cell numbers. To follow T-cell clones before and after both primary and booster YFV17D yellow fever vaccination, bulk TCR alpha and beta repertoires underwent longitudinal sequencing. Two healthy male donors, one aged 18 to 29 and one aged 30 to 40 years, were included in the cohort. Blood was drawn at multiple timepoints before and after primary and secondary immunization, with bulk PBMC replicates and cell subsets isolated.

Reading the germline V gene gives CDR1 ENHRY and CDR2 SYGVKD. CDR3 length: 11 amino acids, cysteine to phenylalanine. Only CDR3 DNA remains: 33 bases, in frame from the first base. V is shortened by 6 bases, J by 4 bases, and the region joining them spans 4 bases. This clonotype showed up just a few times. It has no known antigen specificity. It has no much larger one-base neighbor in the sample; base qualities were not kept. Per the publication, the treatment or condition label means: live attenuated yellow fever vaccine strain. PBMCs were isolated from peripheral blood using a standard Ficoll-Paque protocol. CD4 and CD8 T-cell fractions were isolated with Dynabeads CD4 and CD8 positive selection kits. RNA was extracted with TriZol from bulk PBMCs, CD4 and CD8 fractions, and dextramer-positive and dextramer-negative fractions. Sequencing was performed on an Illumina NovaSeq 6000. TCR cDNA was synthesized by 5'RACE template switching, which introduced a universal primer site and unique molecular identifiers. Priming of cDNA synthesis was performed from both the TCR alpha and TCR beta constant segments. Library amplification used two PCR steps, and the second PCR step added sample barcodes and sequencing adapters. Sequencing of libraries was done on Illumina HiSeq 2500 (2x100 bp) or NovaSeq (2x150 bp). Per the source publication's procedure: Demultiplexing of reads and collapsing into UMI consensus sequences were performed with MIGEC, and V(D)J alignment was carried out with MiXCR. Using edgeR on replicate PBMC samples, clonotypes were called vaccine-responding if FDR was below 0.01 and the log2 fold change was above 5 up to day 15. Bulk clonotypes were assigned CD4 or CD8 identity according to which sequenced CD4 or CD8 repertoire held them at higher abundance. TCRdb reworked the public reads: Q25 trimming with fastp, MiXCR clone assembly, productive beta chains retained. Rows merge per CDR3 protein into single entries with the most common DNA and genes. These V and J calls rely on TCRdb rather than the paper's analysis. The sample data list hundreds of thousands of distinct CDR3 sequences, and about 10% of these were observed just once. The top ten clonotypes cover about 3.7% of the sample.

The research as a whole found: Computational filtering was needed because FACS-sorted repertoires could contain abundant contaminating clonotypes from the bulk population. The secondary T-cell response was weaker than the primary response but faster, peaking on day 5 instead of day 15. A small fraction of clonotypes showed up in both the CD4 and CD8 compartments, probably as a result of convergent recombination. Most clones expanded after primary vaccination were re-detected after the booster (96% of CD4 and around nine tenths of CD8), suggesting broad memory maintenance. The study included only two donors, which limits how far the findings can be generalized.

The chain couples TRBV10-3 to TRBJ2-1; the D gene remains uncertain. Specimen: CD4+ T cells sorted from PBMCs, collected 5 days after the yellow fever booster vaccination. The TCR originated in a man aged 18 to 35 who received the YFV17D yellow fever vaccine. For the CDR3, the sequence is CAIRLYNEQFF. The DNA sequence is given as TGTGCCATCAGGCTATACAATGAGCAGTTCTTC.